This entry is about one T cell receptor beta chain. Its antigen is currently unknown. CDR3 length equals 12 residues. Per germline, CDR1 WSHSY and CDR2 SAAADI. The V and J ends lost 6 bases and 0 bases respectively, with 5 bases between them. The sample comes from a study of T cell responses to AZD1222 COVID-19 vaccine. Notes on the study in general: Sampling captured repertoires only after the peak T cell response. In the spike-specific TCR repertoire, nearly half reportedly target unmutated variant regions.

Profiling relied on immunoSEQ multiplex PCR, and the TCRdb table lists in-frame clones only, not all of them. The sample yields roughly 100,000 clones, approximately 89% seen once. This sample comprised peripheral blood, obtained 28 days after the second dose of the MenACWY control vaccine. This receptor was identified in an adult who received the MenACWY meningococcal vaccine as a control. This rearrangement joins TRBV10-2 to TRBJ1-1; D not resolved. The CDR3 DNA follows: TGCGCCAGCAGCAGACTGAACACTGAAGCTTTCTTT. This sequence encodes CASSRLNTEAFF.